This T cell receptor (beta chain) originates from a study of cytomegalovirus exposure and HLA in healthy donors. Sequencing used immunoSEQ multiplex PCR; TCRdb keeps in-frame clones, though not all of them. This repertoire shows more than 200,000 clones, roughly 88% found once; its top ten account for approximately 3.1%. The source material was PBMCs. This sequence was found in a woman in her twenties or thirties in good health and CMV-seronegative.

CDR3 protein: CASSVAPLAGAYNEQFF. CDR3 bases: TGTGCCAGCAGCGTAGCTCCCCTAGCGGGGGCCTACAATGAGCAGTTCTTC. J is TRBJ2-1 and V is TRBV9; 10 bases agree with TRBD2. Trimming at V came to 0 bases and at J to 2 bases, leaving 5 bases not matched to a gene. In germline, CDR1 is SGDLS, CDR2 YYNGEE. The CDR3 is 17 residues long.